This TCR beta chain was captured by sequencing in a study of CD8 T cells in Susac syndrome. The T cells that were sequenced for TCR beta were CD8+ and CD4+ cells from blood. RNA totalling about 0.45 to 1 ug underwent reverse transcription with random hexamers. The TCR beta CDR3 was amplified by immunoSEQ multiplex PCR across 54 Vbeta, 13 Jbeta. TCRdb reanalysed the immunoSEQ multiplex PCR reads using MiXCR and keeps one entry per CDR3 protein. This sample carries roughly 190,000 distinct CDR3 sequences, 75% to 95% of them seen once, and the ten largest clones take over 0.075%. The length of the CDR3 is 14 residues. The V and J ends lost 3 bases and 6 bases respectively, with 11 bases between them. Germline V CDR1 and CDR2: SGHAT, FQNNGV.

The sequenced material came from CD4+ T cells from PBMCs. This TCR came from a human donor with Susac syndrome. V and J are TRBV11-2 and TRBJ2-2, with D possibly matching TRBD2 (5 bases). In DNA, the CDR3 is TGTGCCAGCAGCTTGTTGAGGGCCCCCGGGGAGCTGTTTTTT. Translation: CASSLLRAPGELFF. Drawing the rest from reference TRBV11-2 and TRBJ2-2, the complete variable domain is EAGVAQSPRYKIIEKRQSVAFWCNPISGHATLYWYQQILGQGPKLLIQFQNNGVVDDSQLPKDRFSAERLKGVDSTLKIQPAKLEDSAVYLCASSLLRAPGELFFGEGSRLTVL.